This section outlines one T cell receptor (beta chain) sequence together with its context. Its target is unknown. Trimming took off 6 bases at V and 7 bases at J, with 13 bases between the two ends. The length of the CDR3 is 12 residues. The germline CDR1 and CDR2 sequences are SGHRS and YFSETQ. The data are from a study of beta chain features in type 1 diabetes. Study-level information: Researchers looked at roughly 110 million sorted cells across all samples.

Sampling consisted of one heparinised blood draw per donor, averaging about 116 mL. Purity (above 95%) was reached by all sorted populations. Broader study findings: In all four CD4+ subsets, TCRB CDR3 length was significantly, moderately reduced in type 1 diabetes.

All of the isolated RNA was reverse transcribed, so expressed TCRB transcripts were sequenced. Only in-frame clones appear in the TCRdb table, and some are missing; sequencing was by immunoSEQ multiplex PCR. The table lists about 240,000 clones, roughly 30% of them singletons, with 3.5% to 4.5% in the top ten. The genes are TRBV5-1 and TRBJ2-5; a weak D match, TRBD2 (5 bases). The sample taken for sequencing was central memory CD4+ T cells from blood. The source is a young man in good health. The CDR3 region has the DNA TGCGCCAGCAACGTCCACGAGGGGACCCAGTACTTC. It yields the protein CASNVHEGTQYF.